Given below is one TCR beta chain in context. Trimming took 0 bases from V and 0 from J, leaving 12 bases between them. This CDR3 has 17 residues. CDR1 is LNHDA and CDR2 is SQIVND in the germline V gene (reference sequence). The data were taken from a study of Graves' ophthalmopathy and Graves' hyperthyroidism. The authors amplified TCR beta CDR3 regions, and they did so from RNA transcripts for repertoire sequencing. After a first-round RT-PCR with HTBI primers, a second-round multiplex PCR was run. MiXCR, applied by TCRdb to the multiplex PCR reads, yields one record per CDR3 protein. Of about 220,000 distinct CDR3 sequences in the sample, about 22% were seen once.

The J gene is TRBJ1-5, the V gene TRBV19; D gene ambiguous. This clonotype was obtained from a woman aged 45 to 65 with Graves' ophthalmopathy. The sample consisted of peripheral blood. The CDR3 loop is CASSIEHRSYSNQPQHF. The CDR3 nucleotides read TGTGCCAGTAGTATAGAGCACAGAAGCTATAGCAATCAGCCCCAGCATTTT.